These 14 T cell receptor beta chains originate from one sample sequenced in a study of regulatory T cells in long-lasting Graves disease. Arm-PCR of CDR3 regions and iRepertoire HTBI primers were the basis on which TCR beta libraries were built. TCRdb re-called the multiplex PCR reads through MiXCR, storing one row per CDR3 protein. The sample lists under 800,000 distinct CDR3 sequences; roughly 15% were seen once. This sample's time point: newly diagnosed GD, antithyroid drugs for less than 3 months. Extracted PBMC RNA gave rise to the TCR library. The same data also went into a second study, on T cells in Graves' hyperthyroidism and ophthalmopathy.

The sequencing here drew on peripheral blood mononuclear cells (PBMCs), taken at new diagnosis, from a patient treated with antithyroid drugs. These receptors all stem from a woman aged 25-40 years with Graves disease.

About this clonotype itself: A single base separates this from a much larger clone, so it may be a read error. V usage is TRBV29-1 and J usage is TRBJ2-3, with 10 positions matching TRBD2. The CDR3 is 13 residues long. The germline CDR1 and CDR2 sequences are SQVTM and ANQGSEA. The CDR3 bases are TGCAGAGCCCTAGCGGGAGTCGGGGATACGCAGTATTTT. This translates into CRALAGVGDTQYF.

There are many counts of this clonotype. This chain connects TRBV24-1 to TRBJ1-2; D gene uncertain. V was clipped by 5 bases and J by 6 bases, with 24 bases between them. The germline gives CDR1 KGHDR, CDR2 SFDVKD. The CDR3 totals 17 residues. The CDR3 DNA sequence: TGTGCCACCAGTGGTCATGGGGTCCATCCTTCCTATGATGGCTACACCTTC. Translation gives CATSGHGVHPSYDGYTF.

This clonotype came up many times. This chain connects TRBV9 to TRBJ1-1; the match to TRBD1 covers 8 bases. V lost 0 bases to trimming and J lost 1 base; unmatched junction nucleotides: 2. There are 15 residues in the CDR3. In germline, CDR1 is SGDLS, CDR2 YYNGEE. The CDR3 DNA reads as TGTGCCAGCAGCGTAGATGGACAGGGGAACACTGAAGCTTTCTTT. Protein product: CASSVDGQGNTEAFF. The entire variable domain, with the rest obtained from reference TRBV9 and TRBJ1-1, is as follows: DSGVTQTPKHLITATGQRVTLRCSPRSGDLSVYWYQQSLDQGLQFLIQYYNGEERAKGNILERFSAQQFPDLHSELNLSSLELGDSALYFCASSVDGQGNTEAFFGQGTRLTVV.

In its sample, this clonotype was seen many times. V usage is TRBV28 and J usage is TRBJ1-2, with D possibly being TRBD1 (5 bases). CDR3 length: 17 amino acids. Trimming pared 7 bases from V and 1 base from J, leaving 22 bases between. Germline CDR1 and CDR2: MDHEN and SYDVKM. CDR3 coding DNA: TGTGCCAGCATCTACGGGGGTATTGGTAGACATAACTATGGCTACACCTTC. The encoded protein is CASIYGGIGRHNYGYTF.

This clonotype was found a few times. The CDR3 sequence: CASGFLSRSNYGYTF. CDR3 bases: TGTGCTAGTGGTTTTCTTTCCAGGAGTAACTATGGCTACACCTTC. The genes are TRBV12-5 and TRBJ1-2; D unclear. CDR3 size: 15 residues. Between the trimmed V and J ends, which lost 3 bases and 1 base, there was a span of 12 bases. From germline, CDR1 is LGHNT and CDR2 FRNRAP.

This clonotype was detected a few times. The chain carries TRBV20-1 and TRBJ1-2; D is ambiguous. Germline lookup yields CDR1 DFQATT and CDR2 SNEGSKA (reference sequence). This CDR3 is 15 amino acids long. Trimming pared 5 bases from V and 0 bases from J, leaving 16 bases between. The chain's CDR3 is CSAPRGSLANYGYTF. The CDR3 bases are TGCAGTGCTCCCCGAGGGAGTTTAGCTAACTATGGCTACACCTTC.

This clonotype was seen a few times. V gene TRBV6-2 or TRBV6-3 combines with J gene TRBJ2-6; D is ambiguous. V was trimmed by 0 bases and J by 3 bases, leaving 15 bases between them. Germline V lookup: CDR1 MNHEY, CDR2 SVGEGT. CDR3 length equals 18 residues. For the CDR3, the DNA is TGTGCCAGCAGTTACTCGGCAGGTGTAATCCTTGGGGCCAACGTCCTGACTTTC. It is translated as CASSYSAGVILGANVLTF.

Concerning this clonotype: In this CDR3 the conserved last residue, phenylalanine or tryptophan, is missing, so a read error is likely. The chain employs TRBV28 and TRBJ1-5, with 9 bases matching TRBD1. V dropped 6 bases and J dropped 5; count of bases not matched to a gene: 8. The germline V gene has CDR1 MDHEN and CDR2 SYDVKM. CDR3 size: 15 residues. The CDR3 loop reads CASSSGQGQDQPQHS. Written as DNA, the CDR3 is TGTGCCAGCAGCTCTGGACAGGGGCAAGATCAGCCCCAGCATTCT.

This clonotype showed up just a few times. Just one base apart from a much larger clone, this may be a read error. This likely comes from a read error, as the CDR3 has no conserved phenylalanine or tryptophan at its end. The rearrangement uses TRBV28 and TRBJ1-2; possible D gene TRBD1, 6 bases. Germline-derived CDR1 and CDR2 are MDHEN and SYDVKM. The CDR3 runs to 15 residues. Deletions cut 5 bases from V and 4 bases from J, with 17 bases between. The CDR3 nucleotides read TGTGCCAGCAGTACCGAAGGGGGACCCGTCTATGGCTACACCTCC. Protein sequence: CASSTEGGPVYGYTS.

The CDR3 region is CATSSGTLSYSGNTIYF. The CDR3 DNA reads as TGTGCCACCAGCAGTGGGACACTTTCTTACTCTGGAAACACCATATATTTT. This chain joins TRBV15 and TRBJ1-3, with a weak D call TRBD1 (6 bases). Deletions cut 3 bases from V and 0 bases from J, with 15 bases between. Germline V gene data show CDR1 as LNHNV and CDR2 as YYDKDF (reference sequence). The CDR3 totals 17 residues.

With respect to this clonotype: The CDR3 carries no conserved terminal phenylalanine or tryptophan, so it likely arises from a read error. V gene TRBV20-1 combines with J gene TRBJ2-7; 8 bases agree with TRBD2. The length of the CDR3 is 16 residues. Germline CDR1 reads DFQATT; CDR2 reads SNEGSKA (reference sequence). Unmatched junction bases numbered 16, after V lost 5 bases and J lost 4 bases. CDR3 protein: CSADRSEREIAYEQYS. CDR3 nucleotides: TGCAGTGCTGACCGAAGTGAGCGGGAGATTGCGTACGAGCAGTACTCC.

This clonotype showed up many times. This rearrangement joins TRBV28 to TRBJ1-4, with TRBD1 matching 8 bases. Per germline, CDR1 MDHEN and CDR2 SYDVKM. The CDR3 totals 15 residues. With 6 bases clipped from V and 8 bases from J, the junction kept 11 bases outside the gene matches. CDR3 protein: CASRAQGAFIEKLFF. In nucleotides, the CDR3 is TGTGCCAGCAGAGCTCAGGGGGCGTTTATCGAAAAACTGTTTTTT.

This chain's CDR3 is CASSGQGLGYEQYF. The CDR3 DNA is TGTGCCAGCAGCGGACAGGGACTCGGGTACGAGCAGTACTTC. The gene calls are TRBV9 and TRBJ2-7; a possible D gene is TRBD1 (7 bases). This CDR3 has 14 amino acids. CDR1 and CDR2 (germline): SGDLS, YYNGEE. V was cut by 3 bases and J by 4 bases, with 14 bases left in between.

Comments on this clonotype: At one end, the junction sequence differs from germline, possibly due to a read error. The chain carries TRBV27 and TRBJ1-4; D uncertain. CDR1 and CDR2 from the germline V gene are MNHEY and SMNVEV (reference sequence). The CDR3 is 14 amino acids. CDR3 sequence reads: CASSSLPRNEKLSF. The CDR3 region has the DNA TGTGCCAGCAGTTCCCTTCCGAGGAATGAAAAACTGTCTTTT.